Listed below are T cell receptor beta chains from one sample, sequenced in a study of OX40 agonist ivuxolimab in advanced cancers. Produced via immunoSEQ multiplex PCR; TCRdb's table is partial and in-frame only. The data hold some 40,000 clones, with roughly 92% observed a single time. Specimen: CD4+ or CD8+ T cells sorted from blood, collected in a trial of the OX40 agonist ivuxolimab. Every receptor here comes from an adult with an advanced solid tumor such as melanoma, head and neck, liver or kidney cancer. Each CDR3 is given with its conserved first and last residue. D genes are given only for firm matches. Size is stated for part of the rows, as once, few or many counts, or as a class when the clone is expanded.

d_call	v_call	clone_size	j_call	cdr3_aa	cdr3_nt
TRBD1	TRBV6-5	-	TRBJ2-7	CASMPGQLYEQYF	TGTGCCAGCATGCCGGGACAGCTCTACGAGCAGTACTTC
-	TRBV6-1	-	TRBJ2-2	CASRWSGELFF	TGTGCCAGCAGGTGGTCCGGGGAGCTGTTTTTT
TRBD1	TRBV28	-	TRBJ2-3	CASSSRTGWGTQYF	TGTGCCAGCAGCAGCAGGACAGGGTGGGGTACGCAGTATTTT
TRBD2	TRBV28	-	TRBJ2-1	CASSTYSGRDNNEQFF	TGTGCCAGCAGCACATATAGCGGGAGAGACAACAATGAGCAGTTCTTC
-	TRBV4-1	-	TRBJ2-3	CASSPSSDADTQYF	TGCGCCAGCAGCCCTTCTAGCGATGCAGATACGCAGTATTTT
TRBD1	TRBV30	-	TRBJ2-7	CAWKSWGQEDINSYEQYF	TGTGCCTGGAAATCGTGGGGACAGGAGGACATAAACTCCTACGAGCAGTACTTC
-	TRBV6-5	once	TRBJ1-5	CASRPGEGWGQPQHF	TGTGCCAGCAGACCCGGGGAGGGGTGGGGTCAGCCCCAGCATTTT
-	TRBV19	-	TRBJ2-1	CASSSGRANEQFF	TGTGCCAGTAGTAGTGGACGGGCCAATGAGCAGTTCTTC
-	TRBV9	-	TRBJ2-1	CASSVGGSSSYNEQFF	TGTGCCAGCAGCGTAGGCGGTTCTAGCTCCTACAATGAGCAGTTCTTC
-	TRBV27	once	TRBJ2-7	CASSLSREKYEQYF	TGTGCCAGCAGTTTAAGCCGGGAGAAATACGAGCAGTACTTC
-	TRBV11-1	-	TRBJ2-7	CASSVPEGYEQYF	TGTGCCAGCAGCGTCCCGGAGGGTTACGAGCAGTACTTC
TRBD2	TRBV5-4	-	TRBJ2-7	CASSSGLAAYEQYF	TGTGCCAGCAGTTCCGGACTAGCGGCCTACGAGCAGTACTTC
TRBD2	TRBV10-3	-	TRBJ2-7	CATRPGGEDYEQYF	TGTGCCACCCGGCCCGGGGGGGAGGACTACGAGCAGTACTTC
TRBD2	TRBV27	-	TRBJ2-1	CASMAGLANNEQFF	TGTGCCAGCATGGCGGGACTAGCGAACAATGAGCAGTTCTTC
-	TRBV7-9	-	TRBJ2-6	CASSFPPQGSGANVLTF	TGTGCCAGCAGCTTTCCCCCCCAAGGCTCTGGGGCCAACGTCCTGACTTTC
TRBD1	TRBV2	-	TRBJ1-6	CASSGQGMTYNSPLHF	TGTGCCAGCAGTGGACAGGGGATGACCTATAATTCACCCCTCCACTTT
TRBD1	TRBV10-2	-	TRBJ2-7	CASSNPGQGREQYF	TGCGCCAGCAGTAATCCGGGACAGGGGCGCGAGCAGTACTTC
-	TRBV9	-	TRBJ2-5	CASSSRLQGGETQYF	TGTGCCAGCAGCTCTAGATTACAGGGGGGGGAGACCCAGTACTTC
TRBD1	TRBV27	-	TRBJ2-7	CASSSPGQGAAEQYF	TGTGCCAGCAGTTCTCCGGGACAGGGGGCCGCCGAGCAGTACTTC
TRBD2	TRBV14	-	TRBJ2-1	CASSHVGLVPEQFF	TGTGCCAGCAGCCACGTGGGACTAGTCCCTGAGCAGTTCTTC
-	TRBV7-6	-	TRBJ2-7	CASSPSGTGVYEQYF	TGTGCCAGCAGCCCATCCGGGACTGGAGTCTACGAGCAGTACTTC
-	TRBV28	-	TRBJ2-6	CASRGSWVRDLSGANVLTF	TGTGCCAGCAGGGGAAGTTGGGTCAGAGATCTCTCTGGGGCCAACGTCCTGACTTTC
TRBD2	TRBV19	-	TRBJ2-3	CASSPPGGYTDTQYF	TGTGCCAGTAGTCCCCCGGGAGGGTACACAGATACGCAGTATTTT
-	TRBV21-1	-	TRBJ1-5	CASSKVRSQPQHF	TGTGCCAGCAGCAAAGTCAGGAGTCAGCCCCAGCATTTT
TRBD2	TRBV7-9	-	TRBJ2-1	CASSRPGLAVENNEQFF	TGTGCCAGCAGCAGACCGGGACTAGCGGTCGAGAACAATGAGCAGTTCTTC
TRBD2	TRBV7-8	-	TRBJ2-1	CASSFGTSGQNEQFF	TGTGCCAGCAGCTTTGGGACTAGCGGACAAAATGAGCAGTTCTTC
-	TRBV29-1	-	TRBJ2-7	CSVLRGYEQYF	TGCAGCGTTCTCCGGGGATACGAGCAGTACTTC
-	TRBV4-2	-	TRBJ2-1	CASSPGHHEQFF	TGTGCCAGCAGCCCTGGACACCATGAGCAGTTCTTC
-	TRBV7-9	-	TRBJ2-2	CASSSGTAKAGELFF	TGTGCCAGCAGCTCCGGGACCGCTAAGGCCGGGGAGCTGTTTTTT
-	TRBV6-5	-	TRBJ1-2	CASSYARGAFNYGYTF	TGTGCCAGCAGTTACGCAAGGGGCGCGTTTAACTATGGCTACACCTTC
-	TRBV2	-	TRBJ2-7	CASSLPGLNYEQYF	TGTGCCAGCAGCCTTCCGGGACTCAACTACGAGCAGTACTTC
TRBD2	TRBV9	-	TRBJ2-1	CASSATGTSQGEQFF	TGTGCCAGCAGCGCGACCGGGACTAGTCAGGGGGAGCAGTTCTTC
TRBD2	TRBV28	-	TRBJ2-7	CATRSGGAYEQYF	TGTGCCACCCGTAGCGGGGGAGCCTACGAGCAGTACTTC
-	TRBV7-6	once	TRBJ1-5	CASSPTVNQPQHF	TGTGCCAGCAGCCCGACAGTCAATCAGCCCCAGCATTTT
-	TRBV20-1	-	TRBJ2-7	CSGVRIYEQYF	TGCAGTGGGGTACGGATCTACGAGCAGTACTTC